Listed here is a single T cell receptor (beta chain). Between the trimmed V and J ends, which lost 3 bases and 5 bases, there was a span of 16 bases. This CDR3 region has 15 residues. Germline CDR1 is GTSNPN and CDR2 is SVGIG (reference sequence). The sample originates from a study of blood T cell repertoires in COVID-19. Turning to the study itself: Donors in the United States, Italy and Spain gave samples during acute or convalescent COVID-19. Sources were T cells, B-cell-depleted T cells, or PBMCs; the material itself was cDNA or gDNA.

In the source study's methods: Amplifying reference gene primers gave estimates of nucleated cell counts. Libraries were prepared by immunoSEQ multiplex PCR; TCRdb keeps only in-frame clonotypes and omits some of them. That table furnishes V, J and clone size, whereas the DNA furnished D and trimming. Among some 200,000 clones, just over 90% were seen once, and the ten largest hold around 1.2%. The genes are TRBV30 and TRBJ1-4, with D tentatively TRBD1 (6 bases). The receptor's source is a man aged 30 to 39 with acute or convalescent COVID-19. Sequences were obtained from peripheral blood. The CDR3 loop is CAWRLKGGANEKLFF. The CDR3 DNA sequence: TGTGCCTGGAGACTCAAAGGGGGGGCGAATGAAAAACTGTTTTTT. Complete variable domain (other parts from reference TRBV30 and TRBJ1-4): SQTIHQWPATLVQPVGSPLSLECTVEGTSNPNLYWYRQAAGRGLQLLFYSVGIGQISSEVPQNLSASRPQDRQFILSSKKLLLSDSGFYLCAWRLKGGANEKLFFGSGTQLSVL.